This T cell receptor (beta chain) was identified during a study of early T cells in non-severe SARS-CoV-2 infection. As for the study in general: Bulk RNA taken from unsorted whole blood was sequenced, leaving chains unpaired. Study-wide results and caveats: VDJdb matching, biased toward anti-spike CD8 responses, missed private and CD4 specificities.

About this clonotype: As yet, its antigen is unknown. One end of the junction varies from germline; a read error may be responsible.

MiXCR, run by TCRdb on the 5' RACE reads, gives a single entry per CDR3 protein. The sample gives 25,000 to 35,000 distinct CDR3 sequences, 3.9% of which show up once; around 8.5% is in the top ten. The specimen was whole blood. The TCR was taken from an adult who was a healthcare worker with PCR-confirmed SARS-CoV-2 infection or an uninfected control (not recorded which).

For the CDR3, the DNA is TGTGCCTGGAGTGAGGGGCGAGGGGCGAACTCCTTT. It is translated as CAWSEGRGANSF. J is TRBJ1-1 and V is TRBV30, with TRBD1 as a possible D gene (5 bases). Germline values: CDR1 GTSNPN, CDR2 SVGIG (reference sequence). The CDR3 extends over 12 amino acids.